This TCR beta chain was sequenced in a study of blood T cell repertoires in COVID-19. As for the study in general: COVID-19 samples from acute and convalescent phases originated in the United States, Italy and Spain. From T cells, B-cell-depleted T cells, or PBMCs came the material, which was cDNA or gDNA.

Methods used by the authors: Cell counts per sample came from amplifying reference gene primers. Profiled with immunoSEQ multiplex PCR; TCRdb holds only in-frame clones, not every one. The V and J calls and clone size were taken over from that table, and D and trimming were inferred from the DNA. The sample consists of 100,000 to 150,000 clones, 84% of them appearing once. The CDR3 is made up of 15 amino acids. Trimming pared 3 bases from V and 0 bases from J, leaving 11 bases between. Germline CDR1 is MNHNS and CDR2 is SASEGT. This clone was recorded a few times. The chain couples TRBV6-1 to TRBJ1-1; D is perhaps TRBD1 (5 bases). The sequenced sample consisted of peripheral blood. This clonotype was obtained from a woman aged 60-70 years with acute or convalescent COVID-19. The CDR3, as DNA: TGTGCCAGCAGTGACCAACAGGAGATGAACACTGAAGCTTTCTTT. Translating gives CASSDQQEMNTEAFF.